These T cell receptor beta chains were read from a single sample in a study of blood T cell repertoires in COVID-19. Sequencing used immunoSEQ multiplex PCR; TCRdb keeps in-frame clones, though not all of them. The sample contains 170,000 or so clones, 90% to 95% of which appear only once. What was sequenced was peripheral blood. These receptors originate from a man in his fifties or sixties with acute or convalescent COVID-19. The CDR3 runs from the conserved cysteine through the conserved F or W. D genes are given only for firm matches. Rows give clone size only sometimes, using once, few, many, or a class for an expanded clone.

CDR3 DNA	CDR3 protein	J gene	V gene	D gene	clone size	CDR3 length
TGTGCCAGCAGTGGGGGGGGAAACTATGGCTACACCTTC	CASSGGGNYGYTF	TRBJ1-2	TRBV11-2	-	-	13
TGTGCCAGCTCACCAGGTGCGAATCGTGAAAAACTGTTTTTT	CASSPGANREKLFF	TRBJ1-4	TRBV18	-	-	14
TGTGCCAGCAGCTTAGCGCCAGGGGGCGGCTACAATGAGCAGTTCTTC	CASSLAPGGGYNEQFF	TRBJ2-1	TRBV7-8	TRBD1	-	16
TGTGCCAGCAGTGAAGTCCCAATTTCCCCCCATGGCTACACCTTC	CASSEVPISPHGYTF	TRBJ1-2	TRBV6-1	-	-	15
TGTGCCAGCAGCTTAGATACAGGGGGCGGTACTGGCTACACCTTC	CASSLDTGGGTGYTF	TRBJ1-2	TRBV11-2	TRBD1	-	15
TGTGCCAGCAGCCAGGACAGGGGGAGGGAGCTGTTTTTT	CASSQDRGRELFF	TRBJ2-2	TRBV3-1/TRBV3-2	TRBD1	-	13
TGTGCCAGCATACAGGGTCCCTACAATGAGCAGTTCTTC	CASIQGPYNEQFF	TRBJ2-1	TRBV6-5	-	-	13
TGTGCAAGTCGCTTCCGGGGACTATCCACAGATACGCAGTATTTT	CASRFRGLSTDTQYF	TRBJ2-3	TRBV12-2	-	-	15
TGTGCCATCAGTGAGCGGGAGAAGGAGACCCAGTACTTC	CAISEREKETQYF	TRBJ2-5	TRBV10-3	-	-	13
TGCGCCAGCAGCCCTGGGAGGGCGAACACCGGGGAGCTGTTTTTT	CASSPGRANTGELFF	TRBJ2-2	TRBV5-1	TRBD2	-	15
TGTGCCAGCAGCCCCGGGGGGCTCTCTGGAAACACCATATATTTT	CASSPGGLSGNTIYF	TRBJ1-3	TRBV3-1/TRBV3-2	-	-	15
TGTGCCACTGGAGGACTAGCGGGGACCACCGGGGAGCTGTTTTTT	CATGGLAGTTGELFF	TRBJ2-2	TRBV24-1	TRBD2	-	15
TGTGCCAGCAGCTTAGGGGGCTCTGAAGCTTTCTTT	CASSLGGSEAFF	TRBJ1-1	TRBV13	-	-	12
TGTGCCAGCAGTTGGGAGCCAGCCTCTAATGAGCAGTTCTTC	CASSWEPASNEQFF	TRBJ2-1	TRBV27	-	-	14
TGTGCCAGCAGCGTTTCAGGGGGCTCCGGCTCTGGGGCCAACGTCCTGACTTTC	CASSVSGGSGSGANVLTF	TRBJ2-6	TRBV9	TRBD1	once	18
TGTGCCAGCAGCCCGCAGGGGATCCCGAACAATGAGCAGTTCTTC	CASSPQGIPNNEQFF	TRBJ2-1	TRBV11-2	-	-	15
TGTGCCAGCAGCGTAGCTCCTAGCCGGTACTCCTACAATGAGCAGTTCTTC	CASSVAPSRYSYNEQFF	TRBJ2-1	TRBV9	-	-	17
TGTGCCAGCAGCCCTGGAGGGGCCCAGTATATCGGGGAGCTGTTTTTT	CASSPGGAQYIGELFF	TRBJ2-2	TRBV14	-	once	16
TGTGCCAGTAGTATACAGGGAATGAACACTGAAGCTTTCTTT	CASSIQGMNTEAFF	TRBJ1-1	TRBV19	-	-	14
TGTGCCAGCAGCTTGGTGTTGGCTAATGAGCAGTTCTTC	CASSLVLANEQFF	TRBJ2-1	TRBV5-4	-	-	13
TGTGCCAGCAGTGGGGAGGGGTTTGGAACCCATGGCAATCAGCCCCAGCATTTT	CASSGEGFGTHGNQPQHF	TRBJ1-5	TRBV25-1	-	-	18
TGTGCCAGCAGTCGGTCCGCGTACGAGCAGTACTTC	CASSRSAYEQYF	TRBJ2-7	TRBV2	-	-	12
TGTGCCAGCTCCCTTCCTAATATGAACACTGAAGCTTTCTTT	CASSLPNMNTEAFF	TRBJ1-1	TRBV18	-	-	14
TGTGCCAGTTTTAGGGGGGGTAATTCACCCCTCCACTTT	CASFRGGNSPLHF	TRBJ1-6	TRBV28	-	-	13
TGTGCCATCAGTGGGAGATCAGATACGCAGTATTTT	CAISGRSDTQYF	TRBJ2-3	TRBV10-3	-	-	12
TGCGCCAGCCAGGACAGGGCTACAGATACGCAGTATTTT	CASQDRATDTQYF	TRBJ2-3	TRBV10-2	TRBD1	-	13
TGTGCCAGCAGTCTAGACTATCAAGAGACCCAGTACTTC	CASSLDYQETQYF	TRBJ2-5	TRBV28	-	-	13
TGTGCCAGCAGCTTAGATGCAGCGTCCCGTGAGCAGTTCTTC	CASSLDAASREQFF	TRBJ2-1	TRBV7-2	-	-	14
TGTGCCAGCAGACGGGGGAACACCGGGGAGCTGTTTTTT	CASRRGNTGELFF	TRBJ2-2	TRBV27	-	-	13
TGTGCCAGCAGTGATGACACCCCCAGAAACTATGGCTACACCTTC	CASSDDTPRNYGYTF	TRBJ1-2	TRBV25-1	-	-	15
TGTGCCAGCAGTTCCCCAGGGCTTCTTAACTATGGCTACACCTTC	CASSSPGLLNYGYTF	TRBJ1-2	TRBV6-5	-	-	15
TGCGCCAGCAGCCCTAGAATCTCTGGGGCCAACGTCCTGACTTTC	CASSPRISGANVLTF	TRBJ2-6	TRBV5-1	-	-	15
TGTGCCAGCGTCGGGGGGGGAAGTTCTTCTGAAGCTTTCTTT	CASVGGGSSSEAFF	TRBJ1-1	TRBV2	-	once	14
TGTGCCTGGAGTTCGGGACTCAACACTGAAGCTTTCTTT	CAWSSGLNTEAFF	TRBJ1-1	TRBV30	-	-	13
TGCAGTGCTAGTTTCGGGAGGCGGTTGGTAAGCACAGATACGCAGTATTTT	CSASFGRRLVSTDTQYF	TRBJ2-3	TRBV20-1	TRBD2	-	17
TGTGCCAGTAGTGTGACCGGGACAGGGGGACACGGGGAGCTGTTTTTT	CASSVTGTGGHGELFF	TRBJ2-2	TRBV19	TRBD1	-	16
TGTGCCAGCTCACCCAACTCGGGGCGTTTCAGGGGGAACACTGAAGCTTTCTTT	CASSPNSGRFRGNTEAFF	TRBJ1-1	TRBV18	-	-	18
TGTGCCAGCAGCCCCCGGGGGGAGGCTAGCTCCTACGAGCAGTACTTC	CASSPRGEASSYEQYF	TRBJ2-7	TRBV6-4	TRBD2	once	16
TGCGCCAGCAGCTTGGTGGGGGGACAGGGAACTGAAGCTTTCTTT	CASSLVGGQGTEAFF	TRBJ1-1	TRBV5-1	TRBD1	-	15
TGTGCCAGCAGCAAAGCCGGGGGGACCAGAAGAGGGCTGAGCACAGATACGCAGTATTTT	CASSKAGGTRRGLSTDTQYF	TRBJ2-3	TRBV21-1	-	-	20
TGTGCCAGCAGCGTGCAGGACAGTGCCTACGAGCAGTACTTC	CASSVQDSAYEQYF	TRBJ2-7	TRBV9	-	-	14
TGCGCCAGCAGCCAAGAGTCGGGGGTGAATCAGCCCCAGCATTTT	CASSQESGVNQPQHF	TRBJ1-5	TRBV4-3	-	-	15
TGTGCCAGCAGCTTAGTGGTGGCAAACACTGAAGCTTTCTTT	CASSLVVANTEAFF	TRBJ1-1	TRBV7-2	-	-	14
TGTGCCAGCAGCTATACAGTTCCGGGATGGACTGAAGCTTTCTTT	CASSYTVPGWTEAFF	TRBJ1-1	TRBV27	-	-	15
TGTGCCAGCAACTTGGGGCCTAATGAAAAACTGTTTTTT	CASNLGPNEKLFF	TRBJ1-4	TRBV19	-	few	13
TGTGCCAAGGGAAGGCAAGGGAGGCGAGAGACCCAGTACTTC	CAKGRQGRRETQYF	TRBJ2-5	TRBV27	-	-	14
TGTGCCAGCAGCTCTAGCGGGAGGGCCTACGAGCAGTACTTC	CASSSSGRAYEQYF	TRBJ2-7	TRBV5-4	TRBD2	many	14
TGTGCCAGCAGCTTGAGTTTGGGGGGGGTTAATCAGCCCCAGCATTTT	CASSLSLGGVNQPQHF	TRBJ1-5	TRBV7-2	-	-	16
TGTGCCATCAGTGGGGAGGGGAATCAGCCCCAGCATTTT	CAISGEGNQPQHF	TRBJ1-5	TRBV10-3	-	-	13
TGTGCCATCAGTGAGTCGGGGGGTAACGCTAACTATGGCTACACCTTC	CAISESGGNANYGYTF	TRBJ1-2	TRBV10-3	-	-	16
TGTGCCAGCTCCCGGAGGGAGGGCAATCAGCCCCAGCATTTT	CASSRREGNQPQHF	TRBJ1-5	TRBV27	-	-	14
TGTGCCACCCAAGGGGCGAGTGGCTACACCTTC	CATQGASGYTF	TRBJ1-2	TRBV9	-	-	11